This T cell receptor (beta chain) was sequenced during a study of T cell responses to AZD1222 COVID-19 vaccine. Only in-frame clones appear in the TCRdb table, and some are missing; sequencing was by immunoSEQ multiplex PCR. The repertoire has around 190,000 clones, approximately 90% of them found once; the top ten carry approximately 1.7%. This CDR3 comprises 14 residues. Germline values: CDR1 MNHEY, CDR2 SVGAGI. V was shortened by 6 bases and J by 7 bases, with 15 bases between the two germline ends. This chain links TRBV6-5 with TRBJ1-4; D not resolved. The sample here was peripheral blood, taken 28 days after the second AZD1222 dose. This TCR derives from an adult who received the AZD1222 COVID-19 vaccine. CDR3 DNA: TGTGCCAGCAGGCGGACGCGCCAGAGTGAAAAACTGTTTTTT. Translating gives CASRRTRQSEKLFF.